These 22 T cell receptor beta chains were all obtained from the same sample, sequenced in a study of blood T cell repertoires in COVID-19. Sequencing used immunoSEQ multiplex PCR; TCRdb keeps in-frame clones, though not all of them. The table has approximately 250,000 clones, about nine tenths seen once. Material: peripheral blood. Receptors originate from a man under 40 with COVID-19, enrolled during active disease.

The chain employs TRBV7-2 and TRBJ2-1; the D is unclear. Trimming took 5 bases from V and 7 from J, leaving 18 bases between them. The germline gives CDR1 SGHTA, CDR2 FQGNSA. This CDR3 has 15 amino acids. The CDR3 DNA reads TGTGCCAGCAGCCCCCGGAGACCCACGTCAAATGAGCAGTTCTTC. It translates to CASSPRRPTSNEQFF.

This clone was seen a single time. This rearrangement joins TRBV6-5 to TRBJ1-2, with 7 bases matching TRBD1. The germline CDR1 and CDR2 sequences are MNHEY and SVGAGI. The CDR3 is 13 amino acids. V lost 5 bases to trimming and J lost 6 bases; unmatched junction nucleotides: 6. The CDR3 nucleotides are TGTGCCAGCAGTACAGGGGTAGTCGATGGCTACACCTTC. Translating it yields CASSTGVVDGYTF.

The chain is built from TRBV5-5 and TRBJ1-2; D not resolved. Trimming removed 5 bases at V and 4 bases at J, with 12 bases between. The germline V gene encodes CDR1 SGHKS and CDR2 YYEKEE (reference sequence). This CDR3 is 13 amino acids long. The CDR3 here is CASSQTGVYGYTF. The DNA of the CDR3 is TGTGCCAGCAGTCAGACCGGGGTCTATGGCTACACCTTC.

The V and J genes are TRBV18 and TRBJ2-7, with unresolved D. V dropped 0 bases and J dropped 1 base, with 10 bases sitting between them. Germline assignment: CDR1 KGHSH and CDR2 LQKENI. The CDR3 is 15 amino acids. CDR3 protein: CASSPPSKFSYEQYF. The CDR3 DNA is TGTGCCAGCTCACCACCAAGCAAGTTTTCCTACGAGCAGTACTTC. Drawing the rest from reference TRBV18 and TRBJ2-7, the complete variable domain is NAGVMQNPRHLVRRRGQEARLRCSPMKGHSHVYWYRQLPEEGLKFMVYLQKENIIDESGMPKERFSAEFPKEGPSILRIQQVVRGDSAAYFCASSPPSKFSYEQYFGPGTRLTVT.

This clone was observed a few times. The chain joins TRBV29-1 to TRBJ2-7, with TRBD1 matching over 7 bases. V lost 4 bases to trimming and J lost 4 bases; unmatched junction nucleotides: 13. The CDR3 contains 15 residues. Germline assignment: CDR1 SQVTM and CDR2 ANQGSEA. The CDR3: CSVAALQGRGYEQYF. CDR3 in DNA: TGCAGCGTTGCCGCTCTACAGGGGCGAGGATACGAGCAGTACTTC.

V usage is TRBV3-1 (or the pseudogene TRBV3-2) and J usage is TRBJ2-5; TRBD2 aligns across 14 bases. The germline gives CDR1 LGHDT, CDR2 YNNKEL (reference sequence). CDR3 length equals 18 residues. Trimming at V came to 0 bases and at J to 4 bases, leaving 7 bases not matched to a gene. The CDR3 DNA follows: TGTGCCAGCAGCCAAGATCGGACTAGCGGGGGGCGGAGAGAGACCCAGTACTTC. Translation: CASSQDRTSGGRRETQYF.

This chain connects TRBV19 to TRBJ1-5, with 8 bases aligning to TRBD1. CDR3 size: 17 residues. With V trimmed by 6 bases and J by 1 base, 11 bases remained unmatched. Per the germline V gene, CDR1 is LNHDA and CDR2 is SQIVND (reference sequence). The CDR3 sequence is CASSGFQGAISNQPQHF. For the CDR3, the DNA is TGTGCCAGTAGCGGCTTCCAGGGGGCAATCAGCAATCAGCCCCAGCATTTT.

The chain is built from TRBV11-2 and TRBJ2-5; TRBD1 aligns across 9 bases. The CDR3 totals 14 residues. J lost 5 bases, V lost 2 bases, and 3 bases had no gene match. In germline, CDR1 is SGHAT, CDR2 FQNNGV. As DNA, the CDR3 is TGTGCCAGCAGCTTATTTACAGGGGGCGAGACCCAGTACTTC. It codes for CASSLFTGGETQYF.

The rearrangement uses TRBV18 and TRBJ2-7; D gene unclear. V was clipped by 0 bases and J by 4 bases, with 4 bases between them. Germline V gene sequence: CDR1 KGHSH, CDR2 LQKENI. The CDR3 has 12 amino acids. CDR3 sequence reads: CASSPPTYEQYF. The CDR3 coding sequence is TGTGCCAGCTCACCACCGACTTACGAGCAGTACTTC.

V and J are TRBV4-1 and TRBJ2-6, with D unresolved. There are 17 residues in the CDR3. CDR1 is MGHRA, CDR2 YSYEKL, per germline. V was shortened by 0 bases and J by 0 bases, with 9 bases between the two germline ends. The CDR3 is CASSQDSPASGANVLTF. The CDR3 DNA sequence: TGCGCCAGCAGCCAAGATAGCCCGGCCTCTGGGGCCAACGTCCTGACTTTC.

On this clone itself: Other DNA sequences in the sample encode the same CDR3. The rearrangement links TRBV6-5 to TRBJ1-1, with D perhaps TRBD1 (5 bases). CDR3 size: 14 residues. Germline V lookup: CDR1 MNHEY, CDR2 SVGAGI. Between the trimmed V and J ends, which lost 6 bases and 4 bases, there was a span of 15 bases. CDR3 loop: CASSRTYQGTEAFF. CDR3 nucleotide sequence: TGTGCCAGCAGCCGGACGTACCAGGGCACTGAAGCTTTCTTT.

The chain combines TRBV6-5 with TRBJ1-1; D perhaps matches TRBD1 (5 bases). CDR3 length: 13 residues. V was trimmed by 8 bases and J by 0 bases, leaving 10 bases between them. In germline, CDR1 is MNHEY, CDR2 SVGAGI. DNA of the CDR3: TGTGCCAGCGGACGACAGCTGAACACTGAAGCTTTCTTT. It yields the protein CASGRQLNTEAFF.

This chain uses TRBV5-1 with TRBJ1-1; possibly TRBD1 for D (6 bases). This CDR3 contains 16 residues. Germline lookup yields CDR1 SGHRS and CDR2 YFSETQ. V lost 0 bases to trimming and J lost 1 base, with 13 bases between them. The CDR3 bases are TGCGCCAGCAGCTTGGGGCTGGGACAACAGAACACTGAAGCTTTCTTT. As protein: CASSLGLGQQNTEAFF.

The rearrangement uses TRBV14 and TRBJ1-4; D might be TRBD1 (6 bases). CDR1 SGHDN and CDR2 FVKESK come from the germline V gene. The V and J ends lost 0 bases and 5 bases respectively, with 10 bases between them. The CDR3 sequence is 15 residues long. The CDR3 DNA reads as TGTGCCAGCAGCCAAGATGGGAGGGGGAATGAAAAACTGTTTTTT. This encodes CASSQDGRGNEKLFF.

The V call is TRBV5-1, the J call TRBJ1-6; no firm D call. Germline loops: CDR1 SGHRS, CDR2 YFSETQ. V was pared by 1 base and J by 7 bases, with 9 bases between. This CDR3 is 14 amino acids long. CDR3: CASSLRQRNSPLHF. The CDR3 region has the DNA TGCGCCAGCAGCTTGAGACAAAGGAATTCACCCCTCCACTTT.

As to this clone: The same CDR3 is also encoded by other DNA sequences in this sample. This rearrangement joins TRBV7-2 to TRBJ2-7; D unclear. Looked up from germline, CDR1 is SGHTA and CDR2 is FQGNSA. V was cut by 1 base and J by 0 bases, with 7 bases left in between. This CDR3 region has 14 residues. The chain's CDR3 is CASSLDRSSYEQYF. DNA of the CDR3: TGTGCCAGCAGCTTAGATCGGAGCTCCTACGAGCAGTACTTC.

This chain uses TRBV2 with TRBJ2-7; 7 nucleotides agree with TRBD2. The V segment lost 6 bases and the J segment 3 bases; nucleotides outside the gene matches: 8. Per germline, CDR1 SNHLY and CDR2 FYNNEI. The length of the CDR3 is 14 residues. CDR3 sequence reads: CASREGGGLYEQYF. The CDR3 DNA reads TGTGCCAGCAGGGAGGGCGGGGGTCTCTACGAGCAGTACTTC.

The V call is TRBV19, the J call TRBJ1-1, with D maybe TRBD1 (5 bases). The CDR3 covers 13 residues. Trimming shortened V by 4 bases and J by 1 base, and 7 bases separated the two germline ends. CDR1 is LNHDA, CDR2 SQIVND, per germline (reference sequence). CDR3 protein: CASSRQSNTEAFF. CDR3 nucleotide sequence: TGTGCCAGTAGTAGACAGTCGAACACTGAAGCTTTCTTT.

Notes on this clone: Other DNA sequences in the same sample also yield this CDR3. The V call is TRBV7-3, the J call TRBJ1-1; possibly TRBD1 for D (6 bases). CDR1 is SGHTA, CDR2 FQGTGA, per germline. The CDR3 runs 13 residues. V was clipped by 6 bases and J by 2 bases, with 10 bases between them. The CDR3 DNA follows: TGTGCCAGCAGTTTGGACAGAAACACTGAAGCTTTCTTT. It specifies CASSLDRNTEAFF. Full variable domain (remainder filled in from reference TRBV7-3 and TRBJ1-1): GAGVSQTPSNKVTEKGKYVELRCDPISGHTALYWYRQSLGQGPEFLIYFQGTGAADDSGLPNDRFFAVRPEGSVSTLKIQRTERGDSAVYLCASSLDRNTEAFFGQGTRLTVV.

V usage is TRBV5-5 and J usage is TRBJ1-1; D uncertain. V lost 6 bases, J lost 1 base, and 13 bases lay in between. CDR1 is SGHKS, CDR2 YYEKEE, per germline (reference sequence). CDR3 length equals 14 residues. The CDR3 here is CASIPNWRNTEAFF. The CDR3 DNA sequence: TGTGCCAGCATCCCTAACTGGAGGAACACTGAAGCTTTCTTT.

The chain has TRBV9 and TRBJ2-2, with a weak D call TRBD2 (6 bases). Germline CDR1 and CDR2: SGDLS and YYNGEE. V was pared by 0 bases and J by 6 bases, with 12 bases between. The CDR3 length is 15 residues. In nucleotides, the CDR3 is TGTGCCAGCAGCGTAGTTTTCGGGGGACCCGGGGAGCTGTTTTTT. Its protein product is CASSVVFGGPGELFF.

This clone came up once. The V call is TRBV19, the J call TRBJ2-1; 9 positions match TRBD2. With 5 bases clipped from V and 4 bases from J, the junction kept 6 bases outside the gene matches. The CDR3 spans 15 residues. Per germline, CDR1 LNHDA and CDR2 SQIVND (reference sequence). CDR3 sequence (DNA): TGTGCCAGTAGTCCAGGGACTAGCAGATACAATGAGCAGTTCTTC. Translating gives CASSPGTSRYNEQFF.